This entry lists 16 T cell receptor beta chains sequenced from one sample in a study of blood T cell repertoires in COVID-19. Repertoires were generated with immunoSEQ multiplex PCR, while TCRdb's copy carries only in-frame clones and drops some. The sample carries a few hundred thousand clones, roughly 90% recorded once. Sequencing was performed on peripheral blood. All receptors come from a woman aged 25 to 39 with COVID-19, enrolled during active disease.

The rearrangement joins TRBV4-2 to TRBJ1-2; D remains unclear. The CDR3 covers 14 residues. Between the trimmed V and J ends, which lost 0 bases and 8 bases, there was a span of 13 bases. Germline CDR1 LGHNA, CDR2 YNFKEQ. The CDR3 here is CASSQESPSGGYTF. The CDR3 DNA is TGTGCCAGCAGCCAAGAGTCTCCTAGTGGCGGCTACACCTTC.

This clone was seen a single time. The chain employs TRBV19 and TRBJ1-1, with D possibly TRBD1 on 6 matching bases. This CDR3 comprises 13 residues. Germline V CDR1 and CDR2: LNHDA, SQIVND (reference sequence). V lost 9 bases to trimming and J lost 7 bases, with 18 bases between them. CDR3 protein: CASRAQQGIEAFF. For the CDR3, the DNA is TGTGCCAGCAGGGCTCAACAGGGAATTGAAGCTTTCTTT.

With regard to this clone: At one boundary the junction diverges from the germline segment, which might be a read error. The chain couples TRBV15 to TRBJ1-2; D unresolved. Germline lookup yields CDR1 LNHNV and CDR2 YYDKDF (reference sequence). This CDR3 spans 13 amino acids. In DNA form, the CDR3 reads TGTGCCGCCAGCAGAGACTCCCTTGATGGCTACACCTTC. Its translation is CAASRDSLDGYTF.

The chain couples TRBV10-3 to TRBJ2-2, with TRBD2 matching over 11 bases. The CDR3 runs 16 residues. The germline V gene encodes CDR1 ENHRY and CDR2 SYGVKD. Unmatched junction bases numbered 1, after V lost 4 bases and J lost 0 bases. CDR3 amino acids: CAISAGLAANTGELFF. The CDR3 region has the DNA TGTGCCATCAGTGCGGGACTAGCGGCGAACACCGGGGAGCTGTTTTTT.

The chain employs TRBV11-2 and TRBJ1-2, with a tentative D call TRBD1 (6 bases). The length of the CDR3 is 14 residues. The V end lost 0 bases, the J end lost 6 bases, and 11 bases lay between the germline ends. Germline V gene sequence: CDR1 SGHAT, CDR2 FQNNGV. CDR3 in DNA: TGTGCCAGCAGCTTAGAGGGGGGGACACATGGCTACACCTTC. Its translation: CASSLEGGTHGYTF. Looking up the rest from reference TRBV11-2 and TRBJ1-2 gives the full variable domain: EAGVAQSPRYKIIEKRQSVAFWCNPISGHATLYWYQQILGQGPKLLIQFQNNGVVDDSQLPKDRFSAERLKGVDSTLKIQPAKLEDSAVYLCASSLEGGTHGYTFGSGTRLTVV.

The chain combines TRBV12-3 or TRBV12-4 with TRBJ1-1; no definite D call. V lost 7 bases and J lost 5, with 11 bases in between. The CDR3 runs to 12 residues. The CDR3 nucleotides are TGTGCCAGCATCGGCAGAGGGACTGAAGCTTTCTTT. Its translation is CASIGRGTEAFF.

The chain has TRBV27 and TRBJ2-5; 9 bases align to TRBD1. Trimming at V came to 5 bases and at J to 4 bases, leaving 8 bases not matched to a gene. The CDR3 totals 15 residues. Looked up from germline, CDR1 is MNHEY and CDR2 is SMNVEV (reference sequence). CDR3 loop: CASSPGQGSRETQYF. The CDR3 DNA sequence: TGTGCCAGCAGTCCCGGACAGGGGAGTCGAGAGACCCAGTACTTC.

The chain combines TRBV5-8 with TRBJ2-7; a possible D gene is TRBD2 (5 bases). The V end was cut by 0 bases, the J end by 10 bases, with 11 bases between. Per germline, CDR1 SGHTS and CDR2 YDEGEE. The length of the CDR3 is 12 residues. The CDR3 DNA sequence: TGTGCCAGCAGCTTGGATCTCGGGGAACAGTACGTC. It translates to CASSLDLGEQYV.

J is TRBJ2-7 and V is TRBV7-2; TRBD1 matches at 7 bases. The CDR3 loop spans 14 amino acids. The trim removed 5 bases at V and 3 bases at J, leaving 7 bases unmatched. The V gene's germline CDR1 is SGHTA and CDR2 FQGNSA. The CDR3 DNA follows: TGTGCCAGCAGCCTGAACCGGGACAGCTACGAGCAGTACGTC. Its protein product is CASSLNRDSYEQYV.

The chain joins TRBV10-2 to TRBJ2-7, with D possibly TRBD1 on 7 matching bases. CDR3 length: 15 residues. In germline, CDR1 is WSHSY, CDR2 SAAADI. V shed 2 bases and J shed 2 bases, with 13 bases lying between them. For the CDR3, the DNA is TGCGCCAGCAGTGAGGGTCAGGGGGAGGCCTACGAGCAGTACTTC. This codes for CASSEGQGEAYEQYF.

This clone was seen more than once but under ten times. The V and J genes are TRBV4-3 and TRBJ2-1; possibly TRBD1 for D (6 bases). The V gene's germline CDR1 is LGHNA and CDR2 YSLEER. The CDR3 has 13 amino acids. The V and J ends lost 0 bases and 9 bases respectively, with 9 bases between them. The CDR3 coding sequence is TGCGCCAGCAGCCAAGAATCCAGGGGTGAGCAGTTCTTC. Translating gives CASSQESRGEQFF.

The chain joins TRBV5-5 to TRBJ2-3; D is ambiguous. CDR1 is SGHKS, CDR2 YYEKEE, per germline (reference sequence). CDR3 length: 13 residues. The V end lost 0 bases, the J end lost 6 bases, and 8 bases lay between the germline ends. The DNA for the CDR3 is TGTGCCAGCAGCTTGGACTCTTCGGATACGCAGTATTTT. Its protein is CASSLDSSDTQYF.

The CDR3 bases are TGTGCCGCCGGCAGCAGGGTGGCAGATACGCAGTATTTT. Protein product: CAAGSRVADTQYF. The chain combines TRBV24-1 with TRBJ2-3; a weak D match, TRBD1 (5 bases). The germline V gene has CDR1 KGHDR and CDR2 SFDVKD. This CDR3 has 13 residues. V was clipped by 12 bases and J by 4 bases, with 16 bases between them.

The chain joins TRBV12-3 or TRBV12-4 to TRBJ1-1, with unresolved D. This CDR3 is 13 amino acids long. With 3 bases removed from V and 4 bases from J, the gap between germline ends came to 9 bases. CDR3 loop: CASSLAHGTEAFF. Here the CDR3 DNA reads TGTGCCAGCAGTTTGGCACATGGCACTGAAGCTTTCTTT.

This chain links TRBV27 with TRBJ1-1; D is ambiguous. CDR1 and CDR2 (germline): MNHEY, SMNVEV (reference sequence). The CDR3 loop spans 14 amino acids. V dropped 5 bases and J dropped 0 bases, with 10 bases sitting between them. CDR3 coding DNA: TGTGCCAGCAGTCCGACGGGGATGAACACTGAAGCTTTCTTT. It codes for CASSPTGMNTEAFF.

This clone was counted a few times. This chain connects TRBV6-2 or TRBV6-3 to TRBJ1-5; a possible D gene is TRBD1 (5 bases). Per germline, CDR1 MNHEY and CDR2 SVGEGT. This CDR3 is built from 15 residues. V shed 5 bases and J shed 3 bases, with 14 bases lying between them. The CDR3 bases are TGTGCCAGCAGTCCCAAGGGGCCCTCCAATCAGCCCCAGCATTTT. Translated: CASSPKGPSNQPQHF.